The 17 T cell receptor beta chains below were found in one sample sequenced in a study of vaccination and CD4 T cells after COVID-19 (dated by TCRdb to the early 2020s). Receptor amplification or capture employed PCR. TCRdb names Illumina iSeq 100 as the instrument used. TCRdb's own reprocessing of the public reads used fastp at Q25 and MiXCR and kept productive beta chains. All rows with the same CDR3 protein become a single entry with the most common DNA and genes. This sample gives approximately 14,000 distinct CDR3 sequences in total; over 65% of them show up just once. The ten largest clones take up 1.1% of the sample. Sequences were derived from CD4+ T cells from blood, sampled after SARS-CoV-2 vaccination. Every receptor here comes from a human donor who had recovered from COVID-19.

The chain recombines TRBV27 with TRBJ1-2; the D is unclear. CDR1 MNHEY and CDR2 SMNVEV come from the germline V gene (reference sequence). This CDR3 has 14 amino acids. V lost 2 bases to trimming and J lost 7 bases, with 14 bases between them. Here the CDR3 reads CASSLLGEGSGYTF. CDR3 nucleotide sequence: TGTGCCAGCAGTTTACTTGGGGAGGGAAGTGGCTACACCTTC.

Turning to this clonotype: Germline and junction disagree at one end, which may indicate a read error. The chain recombines TRBV5-1 with TRBJ1-1; TRBD1 matches at 7 bases. The CDR3 has 16 residues. The V gene's germline CDR1 is SGHRS and CDR2 YFSETQ. The CDR3 sequence: CASSLGPQGVYTEAFF. The DNA of the CDR3 is TGCGCCAGCAGTTTGGGTCCTCAGGGGGTGTACACTGAAGCTTTCTTT. Full variable domain (remainder filled in from reference TRBV5-1 and TRBJ1-1): KAGVTQTPRYLIKTRGQQVTLSCSPISGHRSVSWYQQTPGQGLQFLFEYFSETQRNKGNFPGRFSGRQFSNSRSEMNVSTLELGDSALYLCASSLGPQGVYTEAFFGQGTRLTVV.

The chain carries TRBV7-6 and TRBJ2-5; D is ambiguous. The CDR3 is 15 residues long. Germline V CDR1 and CDR2: SGHVS, FNYEAQ. V shed 1 base and J shed 1 base, with 10 bases lying between them. The CDR3 DNA sequence: TGTGCCAGCAGCTTAGGGCTGGGGATCCAAGAGACCCAGTACTTC. As protein: CASSLGLGIQETQYF.

In its sample, this clonotype was seen once. This chain connects TRBV6-2 or TRBV6-3 to TRBJ2-3, with 9 nucleotides matching TRBD2. CDR3 length equals 16 residues. Germline CDR1 is MNHEY and CDR2 is SVGEGT. The J segment lost 2 bases and the V segment lost 2 bases, leaving 5 bases of the junction unmatched. The CDR3 spells CASSYTAGGVTDTQYF. CDR3 nucleotide sequence: TGTGCCAGCAGTTACACTGCGGGGGGGGTCACAGATACGCAGTATTTT.

The chain uses TRBV20-1 and TRBJ1-1; D remains ambiguous. The CDR3 sequence is 15 residues long. Germline V gene sequence: CDR1 DFQATT, CDR2 SNEGSKA (reference sequence). Trimming left V 3 bases short and J 7 bases short, with 21 bases between. CDR3 DNA sequence: TGCAGTGCTAGGCGTCCCCGGACGGGAGACGTTGAAGCTTTCTTT. Translated, it gives CSARRPRTGDVEAFF.

This clonotype was observed a handful of times. This rearrangement joins TRBV20-1 to TRBJ1-6; no clear D. Germline assignment: CDR1 DFQATT and CDR2 SNEGSKA (reference sequence). The CDR3 totals 12 residues. V dropped 4 bases and J dropped 7 bases, with 8 bases sitting between them. Here the CDR3 reads CSATNFNSPLHF. CDR3 in DNA: TGCAGTGCTACTAACTTCAATTCACCCCTCCACTTT.

The chain has TRBV19 and TRBJ1-2; no clear D. This CDR3 is built from 15 residues. V lost 1 base and J 2 bases, leaving 11 bases between the germline ends. The V gene's germline CDR1 is LNHDA and CDR2 SQIVND (reference sequence). This chain's CDR3 is CASSIGGDLNYGYTF. The DNA for the CDR3 is TGTGCCAGTAGTATAGGCGGAGACCTAAACTATGGCTACACCTTC.

The chain recombines TRBV14 with TRBJ2-4; 7 bases map to TRBD1. This CDR3 contains 14 residues. Unmatched junction bases numbered 5, after V lost 1 base and J lost 8 bases. Per germline, CDR1 SGHDN and CDR2 FVKESK. The CDR3 nucleotides read TGTGCCAGCAGCCAAGGAGGGGGCGCGTACATTCAGTACTTC. Translating gives CASSQGGGAYIQYF.

This clonotype was counted a few times. The chain uses TRBV7-2 and TRBJ2-2; D not resolved. CDR1 is SGHTA and CDR2 is FQGNSA in the germline V gene. The CDR3 spans 16 residues. Trimming pared 1 base from V and 0 bases from J, leaving 9 bases between. CDR3 DNA: TGTGCCAGCAGCTTAGTAGGGCGGACGAACACCGGGGAGCTGTTTTTT. Residues: CASSLVGRTNTGELFF.

This chain connects TRBV7-2 to TRBJ2-2; D gene uncertain. Per germline, CDR1 SGHTA and CDR2 FQGNSA. This CDR3 contains 14 residues. V lost 5 bases, J lost 0 bases, and 7 bases lay in between. CDR3 DNA sequence: TGTGCCAGCAGCACCGACTCGAACACCGGGGAGCTGTTTTTT. As protein: CASSTDSNTGELFF.

This chain connects TRBV20-1 to TRBJ1-6, with 9 bases lining up with TRBD1. Germline values: CDR1 DFQATT, CDR2 SNEGSKA (reference sequence). The length of the CDR3 is 16 residues. J was trimmed by 0 bases and V by 3 bases; bases with no gene match: 3. CDR3 sequence reads: CSARDRGSSYNSPLHF. CDR3 DNA: TGCAGTGCTAGGGACAGGGGCAGCTCCTATAATTCACCCCTCCACTTT.

The chain recombines TRBV7-2 with TRBJ1-1; D is perhaps TRBD1 (5 bases). The CDR3 has 13 residues. The V gene's germline CDR1 is SGHTA and CDR2 FQGNSA. The ends were cut back, 7 bases at V and 3 bases at J, with 12 bases in the middle. The CDR3 DNA sequence: TGTGCCAGCAATCTCGGGGGGGACACTGAAGCTTTCTTT. Residues: CASNLGGDTEAFF.

In DNA form, the CDR3 reads TGTGCCAGCACTCGGACAGCCAGTCAGCCCCAGCATTTT. This encodes CASTRTASQPQHF. The V gene is TRBV2, the J gene TRBJ1-5; tentative D call: TRBD1 (6 bases). The CDR3 contains 13 residues. From germline, CDR1 is SNHLY and CDR2 FYNNEI. Trimming pared 7 bases from V and 6 bases from J, leaving 13 bases between.

The J gene is TRBJ2-3, the V gene TRBV6-1; 13 bases map to TRBD2. This CDR3 comprises 16 residues. Germline lookup yields CDR1 MNHNS and CDR2 SASEGT. V gave up 3 bases and J gave up 3 bases; unmatched junction bases: 3. The CDR3 loop is CASSEEGLAGTDTQYF. The DNA of the CDR3 is TGTGCCAGCAGTGAGGAGGGACTAGCGGGAACAGATACGCAGTATTTT.

V and J are TRBV20-1 and TRBJ2-3; unclear D gene. V was cut by 5 bases and J by 4 bases, with 37 bases left in between. Germline CDR1 and CDR2: DFQATT and SNEGSKA (reference sequence). The CDR3 is 21 amino acids. The CDR3 here is CSAVILIPMVGMGPTSDTQYF. The CDR3 bases are TGCAGTGCTGTTATTCTTATACCGATGGTCGGTATGGGCCCTACTTCAGATACGCAGTATTTT.

V is TRBV7-2 and J is TRBJ2-7, with D perhaps being TRBD1 or TRBD2 (5 bases each). The CDR3 is made up of 13 amino acids. Germline-derived CDR1 and CDR2 are SGHTA and FQGNSA. Trimming stripped 4 bases from V and 3 bases from J, with 10 bases between. The CDR3 nucleotides read TGTGCCAGCAGCTCCCTGGGGGACTACGAGCAGTACTTC. Translated, it gives CASSSLGDYEQYF.

The chain employs TRBV4-2 and TRBJ2-2; D gene unclear. The V gene lost 1 base and the J gene lost 0 bases, with 15 bases spanning the gap. Per germline, CDR1 LGHNA and CDR2 YNFKEQ. This CDR3 spans 18 amino acids. CDR3 residues: CASSQVQTANTNTGELFF. CDR3 nucleotide sequence: TGTGCCAGCAGCCAAGTTCAGACCGCTAATACGAACACCGGGGAGCTGTTTTTT.